This T cell receptor (beta chain) originates from a study of shared clonotypes between healthy human individuals. The study, taken as a whole, reports: The genetic and exposure-history diversity represented was limited by few donors. Depth of sequencing was expected to influence donor clonotype sharing.

Details on this clone: No antigen is known for it.

The CDR3 is made up of 16 amino acids. Germline V gene sequence: CDR1 LNHDA, CDR2 SQIVND (reference sequence). With V trimmed by 3 bases and J by 6 bases, 12 bases remained unmatched. Deep was the level at which the assay was run. As processed by the authors: Filtering of immunoSEQ junctional sequences could not match full-length read filtering. TCRdb's copy holds only in-frame clones and misses some; the assay was immunoSEQ multiplex PCR. That table furnishes V, J and clone size, whereas the DNA furnished D and trimming. The table shows more than 900,000 clones, with about four fifths occurring only once.

This clonotype was sampled from a man younger than 35 in good health. Some clones in this sample may be carry-over from other donors' samples. The V and J genes are TRBV19 and TRBJ2-5; 8 nucleotides align to TRBD1. Sequences were obtained from memory CD4+ T cells from PBMCs. Regarding subset: CD45RA-negative fraction. CDR3 region: CASSIRAAGGWQTQYF. In DNA, the CDR3 is TGTGCCAGTAGTATTCGCGCCGCAGGGGGCTGGCAGACCCAGTACTTC.